This entry is about one T cell receptor beta chain. Its antigen remains unidentified. No quality values exist for individual bases; no much larger clone is one base distant. The trial excluded patients who had a history of autoimmune disease or who were on systemic immunosuppression. In every dose cohort, peripheral blood was drawn for TCR sequencing at baseline, cycle 4 day 1, and cycle 7 day 1. The samples were drawn from a first-in-human, open-label, multicenter phase I dose-escalation trial of ivuxolimab. Adults with locally advanced or metastatic melanoma, renal cell carcinoma, hepatocellular carcinoma or head and neck squamous cell carcinoma were enrolled in the trial. Before TCR sequencing, CD4+ T cells and CD8+ T cells from peripheral blood were sorted into separate populations. To sequence the TCRbeta CDR3 region, genomic DNA was isolated from the sorted cells. TCRbeta CDR3 regions were sequenced using the immunoSEQ Assay. TCRdb provides this immuneACCESS table in a form limited to in-frame rearrangements. Some clones are lacking; in checked studies, under half of them reflect an unresolved V gene, and why the rest are absent is not known. For this sample the table gives around 67,000 clones, of which about nine tenths were detected only once. Around 0.93% of the sample comes from the top ten.

According to the germline V gene (reference sequence), CDR1 reads WNHNN and CDR2 reads SYGVQD. Taken from cysteine to phenylalanine, the CDR3 has 16 residues. Of the read, only the CDR3 DNA is kept; its 48 bases are in frame from base 1. Trimming removed 3 bases from V and 4 bases from J, leaving 16 bases between the germline ends. This sample is part of a study of OX40 agonist ivuxolimab in advanced cancers. Regarding the research as a whole: Ivuxolimab was an agonistic, fully human IgG2 monoclonal antibody directed against OX40 (CD134), a costimulatory receptor. Intravenous ivuxolimab was administered to patients every 2 weeks at six dose levels: 0.01, 0.1, 0.3, 1.5, 3 and 10 mg/kg. Of the 50 to 55 patients in dose escalation, some 20 had hepatocellular carcinoma, around 15 had melanoma, 9 had renal cell carcinoma and 9 had head and neck cancer. A male proportion of around 80% and a mean age of 60 years, ranging from roughly 23 to 90, were recorded for the dose-escalation cohort. Prior anti-PD-1, anti-PD-L1 or anti-CTLA-4 therapy was permitted, and approximately 40% of dose-escalation patients had received checkpoint inhibitors. Partial responses were achieved by three dose-escalation patients, of whom one had hepatocellular carcinoma and two had cutaneous melanoma. Peripheral TCRbeta sequencing aimed to test whether ivuxolimab altered TCR sequence diversity and caused clonal T-cell expansion. The monotherapy dose-escalation portion (N ≈ 57 patients) of the phase I ivuxolimab trial is reported in the paper.

What the study reported, not specific to this receptor: Low levels of normalized T-cell clonal expansion were also shown by some nonresponding patients. At doses from 0.1 to 3.0 mg/kg, clonal expansion was seen in both CD4+ and CD8+ blood T cells between baseline and week 6. The antigen specificity of the clonally expanded peripheral T cells was not determined. Partial responders in the 0.1-3.0 mg/kg groups had among the lowest normalized peripheral clonal expansion, especially among CD8+ T cells. After ivuxolimab, more expanded clones were found on average in CD8+ T cells than in CD4+ T cells.

The chain was built from TRBV10-1 and TRBJ2-1; a tentative D call is TRBD2 (5 bases match). This specimen was CD4+ or CD8+ T cells sorted from blood, taken in a trial of the OX40 agonist ivuxolimab. The TCR was taken from an adult with an advanced solid tumor such as melanoma, head and neck, liver or kidney cancer. Read as DNA, the sequence is TGCGCCAGCAGTGACGCGGGCGGGCCCAAGTACAATGAGCAGTTCTTC. Its coded protein is CASSDAGGPKYNEQFF.